This TCR beta chain derives from a study of blood T cell repertoires in COVID-19. Trimming removed 3 bases from V and 0 bases from J, with 9 bases in between. The CDR3 spans 14 residues. The V gene's germline CDR1 is SGHVS and CDR2 FQNEAQ. Measured with immunoSEQ multiplex PCR; TCRdb has only the in-frame clones, and not every one. The table lists about 290,000 clones, approximately 80% of them singletons. The sample comprised peripheral blood. The chain employs TRBV7-8 and TRBJ2-7; weak D call: TRBD1 (5 bases). This clonotype was sampled from a woman in her forties or fifties with active or convalescent COVID-19. The CDR3 DNA is TGTGCCAGCAGCTTCGAGACAGCCTCCTACGAGCAGTACTTC. Its translation is CASSFETASYEQYF.